In this sample, the clone carrying this T cell receptor (beta chain) turned up a few times. Its antigen is not identified. Using its own MiXCR run on the RT-PCR reads, TCRdb lists one record per CDR3 protein. This sample has under 800,000 distinct CDR3 sequences, with approximately 15% found just once. This sample was included in a study of response to subunit inactivated influenza vaccine. The study, taken as a whole, reports: Each seasonal influenza vaccination recruits few new T cells, the authors suggested.

The sequencing used PBMCs from blood, collected 14 days before vaccination. The TCR was taken from a man in his forties or fifties who received an inactivated influenza vaccine.

CDR3 DNA: TGCAGTGCTCACTTCGGGACAGCGGCAAACACTGAAGCTTTCTTT. Its protein is CSAHFGTAANTEAFF. V and J are TRBV20-1 and TRBJ1-1; 7 bases map to TRBD1. J lost 2 bases, V lost 5 bases, and 11 bases had no gene match. The germline gives CDR1 DFQATT, CDR2 SNEGSKA (reference sequence). This CDR3 comprises 15 residues.